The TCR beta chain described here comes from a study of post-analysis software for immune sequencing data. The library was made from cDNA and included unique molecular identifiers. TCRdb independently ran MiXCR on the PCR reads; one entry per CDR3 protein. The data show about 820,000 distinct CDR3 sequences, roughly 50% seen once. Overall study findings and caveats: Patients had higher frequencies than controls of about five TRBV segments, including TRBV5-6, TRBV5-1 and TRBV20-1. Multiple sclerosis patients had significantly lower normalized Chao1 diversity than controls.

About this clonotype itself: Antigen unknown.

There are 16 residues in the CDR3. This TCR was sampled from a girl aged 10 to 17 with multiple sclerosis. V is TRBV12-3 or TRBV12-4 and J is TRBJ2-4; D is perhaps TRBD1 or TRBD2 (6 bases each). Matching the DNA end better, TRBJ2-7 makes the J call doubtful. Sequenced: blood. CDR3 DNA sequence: TGTGCCAGCAGTTCCGTCGGGGGCCCCGTCCCCTACGAGCAGTACTTC. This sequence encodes CASSSVGGPVPYEQYF.